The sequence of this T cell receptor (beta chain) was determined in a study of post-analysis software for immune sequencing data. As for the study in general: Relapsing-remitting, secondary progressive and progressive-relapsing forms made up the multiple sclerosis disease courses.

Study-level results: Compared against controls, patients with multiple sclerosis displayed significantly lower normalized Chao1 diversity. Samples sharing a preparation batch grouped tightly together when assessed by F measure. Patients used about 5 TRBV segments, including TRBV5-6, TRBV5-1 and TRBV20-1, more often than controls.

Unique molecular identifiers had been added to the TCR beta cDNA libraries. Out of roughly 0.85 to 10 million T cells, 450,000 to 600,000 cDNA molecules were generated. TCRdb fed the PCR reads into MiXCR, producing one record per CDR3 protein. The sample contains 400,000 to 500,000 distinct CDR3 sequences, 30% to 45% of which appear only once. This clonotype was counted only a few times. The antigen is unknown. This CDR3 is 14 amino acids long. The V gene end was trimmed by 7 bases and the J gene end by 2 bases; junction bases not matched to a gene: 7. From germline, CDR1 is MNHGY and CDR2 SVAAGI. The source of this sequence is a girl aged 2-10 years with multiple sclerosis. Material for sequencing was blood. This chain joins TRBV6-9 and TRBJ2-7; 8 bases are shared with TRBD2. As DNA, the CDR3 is TGTGCCAGCACTCGGCGGGGGGACCCCTACGAGCAGTACTTC. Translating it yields CASTRRGDPYEQYF.